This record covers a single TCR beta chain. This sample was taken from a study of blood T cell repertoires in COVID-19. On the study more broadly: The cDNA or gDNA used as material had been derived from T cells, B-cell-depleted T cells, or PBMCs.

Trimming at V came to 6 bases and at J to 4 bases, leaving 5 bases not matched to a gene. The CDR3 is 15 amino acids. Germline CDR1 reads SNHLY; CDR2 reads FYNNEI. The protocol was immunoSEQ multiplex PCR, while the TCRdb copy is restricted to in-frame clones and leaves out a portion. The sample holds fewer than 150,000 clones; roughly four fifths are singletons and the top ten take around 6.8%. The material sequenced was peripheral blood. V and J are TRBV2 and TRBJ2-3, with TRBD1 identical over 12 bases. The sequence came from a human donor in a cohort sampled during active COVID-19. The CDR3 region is CASRGQGAPADTQYF. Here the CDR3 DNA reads TGTGCCAGCAGGGGACAGGGGGCGCCGGCAGATACGCAGTATTTT.